These 23 T cell receptor beta chains were sequenced from one sample in a study of breast tumors, draining lymph nodes, adjacent tissues. MiXCR was run by TCRdb on the multiplex PCR reads, yielding one entry per CDR3 protein. In the table there are 190,000 or so distinct CDR3 sequences, 31% of which are singletons. The lymph nodes were axillary draining lymph nodes from breast cancer patients. The sequencing input was axillary lymph node tissue. The receptors were sampled from a female donor with breast cancer. Some clones in this sample may be carry-over from other donors' samples.

On this clonotype itself: No conserved phenylalanine or tryptophan ends this CDR3, so it is likely a read error. V gene TRBV2 combines with J gene TRBJ2-5; D tentatively reads TRBD1 or TRBD2 (6 bases each). Deletions cut 7 bases from V and 2 bases from J, with 23 bases between. The CDR3 sequence is 17 residues long. The germline gives CDR1 SNHLY, CDR2 FYNNEI. In nucleotides, the CDR3 is TGTGCCAGCAACATAAGCCCCTCCGGGGGCTATCAAGAGACCCAGTACCTC. It translates to CASNISPSGGYQETQYL.

This clonotype was counted ten times or more. V gene TRBV20-1 combines with J gene TRBJ1-6; D gene unclear. The CDR3 has 14 residues. Deletions cut 2 bases from V and 6 bases from J, with 11 bases between. The germline gives CDR1 DFQATT, CDR2 SNEGSKA (reference sequence). The CDR3 sequence is CSARPGSGNSPLHF. The CDR3, as DNA: TGCAGTGCTAGACCGGGTTCGGGTAATTCACCCCTCCACTTT.

This clonotype came up a few times. The gene calls are TRBV6-2 or TRBV6-3 and TRBJ2-2; 10 nucleotides match TRBD2. This CDR3 is built from 16 residues. Germline loops: CDR1 MNHEY, CDR2 SVGEGT. V lost 4 bases, J lost 2 bases, and 4 bases stayed unmatched. This CDR3 reads CASSSSGSPNTGELFF. The CDR3 DNA follows: TGTGCCAGCAGTTCTAGCGGGAGCCCTAACACCGGGGAGCTGTTTTTT.

Comments on this clonotype: With a much larger clone just one base away, this may be a read error. This chain connects TRBV14 to TRBJ2-7; tentatively, D is TRBD1 or TRBD2 (6 bases each). The CDR3 has 11 residues. CDR1 is SGHDN and CDR2 is FVKESK in the germline V gene. Trimming took 3 bases from V and 9 from J, leaving 9 bases between them. CDR3 DNA: TGTGCCAGCAGCCAGAAGGGGGGGCAGTACTTC. Translated: CASSQKGGQYF. Full variable domain (outside the CDR3, taken from reference TRBV14 and TRBJ2-7): EAGVTQFPSHSVIEKGQTVTLRCDPISGHDNLYWYRRVMGKEIKFLLHFVKESKQDESGMPNNRFLAERTGGTYSTLKVQPAELEDSGVYFCASSQKGGQYFGPGTRLTVT.

This clonotype has a count of ten or more. J is TRBJ2-6 and V is TRBV11-2; 11 nucleotides align to TRBD1. Germline CDR1 SGHAT, CDR2 FQNNGV. The CDR3 is 17 residues long. J was trimmed by 1 base and V by 5 bases; bases with no gene match: 4. This chain's CDR3 is CASSQDRGQSGANVLTF. The CDR3 bases are TGTGCCAGCAGCCAGGACAGGGGGCAATCTGGGGCCAACGTCCTGACTTTC.

This clonotype was counted many times. This sequence joins TRBV9 and TRBJ2-5; 7 nucleotides align to TRBD1. The CDR3 totals 15 residues. The V and J ends lost 0 bases and 7 bases, in that order; junction bases with no gene match: 9. CDR1 and CDR2 (germline): SGDLS, YYNGEE. The CDR3 DNA is TGTGCCAGCAGCGTAGATGGGACAGCCCTGGGGACCCAGTACTTC. Translation gives CASSVDGTALGTQYF.

This clonotype was detected many times. This chain links TRBV7-2 with TRBJ2-3; tentatively, D is TRBD1 (5 bases). The CDR3 is made up of 15 amino acids. V gave up 5 bases and J gave up 2 bases, with 14 bases separating them. Germline V lookup: CDR1 SGHTA, CDR2 FQGNSA. The CDR3 DNA follows: TGTGCCAGCAGCCTCACCCAGGGTAACACAGATACGCAGTATTTT. It yields the protein CASSLTQGNTDTQYF.

This clonotype was seen many times. The gene calls are TRBV16 and TRBJ1-6; no firm D call. Trimming left V 0 bases short and J 7 bases short, with 10 bases between. The germline CDR1 and CDR2 sequences are KGHSY and FQNENV. The CDR3 covers 15 residues. CDR3 sequence reads: CASSQSPRENSPLHF. The CDR3 DNA reads as TGTGCCAGCAGCCAATCCCCGCGAGAGAATTCACCCCTCCACTTT. Full variable domain (remainder filled in from reference TRBV16 and TRBJ1-6): GEEVAQTPKHLVRGEGQKAKLYCAPIKGHSYVFWYQQVLKNEFKFLISFQNENVFDETGMPKERFSAKCLPNSPCSLEIQATKLEDSAVYFCASSQSPRENSPLHFGNGTRLTVT.

The CDR3: CASSAQGQSRHDSPLHF. The CDR3, as DNA: TGTGCCAGCAGCGCACAGGGACAGTCGCGCCATGATTCACCCCTCCACTTT. V is TRBV2 and J is TRBJ1-6, with 7 positions matching TRBD1. The germline gives CDR1 SNHLY, CDR2 FYNNEI. The trim removed 6 bases at V and 8 bases at J, leaving 16 bases unmatched. The CDR3 has 17 residues.

This clonotype was detected ten times or more. The gene calls are TRBV20-1 and TRBJ2-1, with a weak D call TRBD2 (5 bases). Germline CDR1 reads DFQATT; CDR2 reads SNEGSKA (reference sequence). V dropped 3 bases and J dropped 6 bases, with 21 bases sitting between them. The CDR3 loop spans 16 amino acids. CDR3 amino acids: CSARPPTSMSSNEQFF. DNA for the CDR3: TGCAGTGCTAGGCCCCCTACTAGTATGAGTAGCAATGAGCAGTTCTTC.

Many counts were recorded for this clonotype. The rearrangement links TRBV12-1 to TRBJ1-4; the D call of TRBD1 is as the table states it, not checked on the DNA. TRBV12-1 is a pseudogene. This CDR3 contains 20 residues. The CDR3 loop is CASSFSGTGFKVATNEKLFF. In DNA, the CDR3 is TGTGCCAGCAGCTTTTCCGGGACAGGGTTTAAGGTAGCAACTAATGAAAAACTGTTTTTT.

V is TRBV18 and J is TRBJ2-4; D possibly matches TRBD1 or TRBD2 (6 bases each). Trimming shortened V by 2 bases and J by 0 bases, and 11 bases separated the two germline ends. The CDR3 is 16 amino acids. Germline V gene data show CDR1 as KGHSH and CDR2 as LQKENI. CDR3 sequence reads: CASSPLGGLAKNIQYF. The CDR3, as DNA: TGTGCCAGCTCACCATTAGGGGGGCTAGCCAAAAACATTCAGTACTTC.

In regard to this clonotype: A much bigger clone sits one base away, suggesting this may be a read error. In DNA form, the CDR3 reads TGTGCCAGCAGCGAGCGAGGAGAAGCGGGAGAGGCGGACAATGAGCAGTTCTTC. It yields the protein CASSERGEAGEADNEQFF. The chain recombines TRBV5-4 with TRBJ2-1, with 8 bases fitting TRBD2. Germline V gene lookup returns CDR1 SGHNT and CDR2 YYREEE (reference sequence). The CDR3 totals 18 residues. V trimming: 4 bases; J trimming: 5 bases; junction bases outside the gene matches: 17.

This clonotype was seen many times. This chain links TRBV28 with TRBJ2-5; tentative D call: TRBD1 (6 bases). Germline V gives CDR1 MDHEN, CDR2 SYDVKM. This CDR3 is 13 amino acids long. Trimming removed 5 bases at V and 4 bases at J, with 11 bases between. For the CDR3, the DNA is TGTGCCAGCAGTACAGGGCCGATAGAGACCCAGTACTTC. Residues: CASSTGPIETQYF.

A note on this clonotype: A much more abundant neighbour one base away suggests this may be a read error. V is TRBV9 and J is TRBJ2-5; D unresolved. The V and J ends lost 3 bases and 5 bases respectively, with 17 bases between them. Germline-derived CDR1 and CDR2 are SGDLS and YYNGEE. This CDR3 has 15 amino acids. In nucleotides, the CDR3 is TGTGCCAGCAGCGCAGATGGAGCGCCGGCGGAGACCCAGTACTTC. Amino acids: CASSADGAPAETQYF. Variable domain in full (rest from reference TRBV9 and TRBJ2-5): DSGVTQTPKHLITATGQRVTLRCSPRSGDLSVYWYQQSLDQGLQFLIQYYNGEERAKGNILERFSAQQFPDLHSELNLSSLELGDSALYFCASSADGAPAETQYFGPGTRLLVL.

This clonotype was seen many times. The J gene is TRBJ2-2, the V gene TRBV30, with TRBD1 as a possible D gene (5 bases). V was clipped by 2 bases and J by 0 bases, with 7 bases between them. Germline V gene data show CDR1 as GTSNPN and CDR2 as SVGIG (reference sequence). The CDR3 consists of 14 residues. The CDR3 nucleotides are TGTGCCTGGAGTTGGACATCGAACACCGGGGAGCTGTTTTTT. It is translated as CAWSWTSNTGELFF. Combining the CDR3 with reference TRBV30 and TRBJ2-2 gives the whole variable domain SQTIHQWPATLVQPVGSPLSLECTVEGTSNPNLYWYRQAAGRGLQLLFYSVGIGQISSEVPQNLSASRPQDRQFILSSKKLLLSDSGFYLCAWSWTSNTGELFFGEGSRLTVL.

Many counts were recorded for this clonotype. The chain employs TRBV3-1 and TRBJ1-2; D ambiguous. CDR1 and CDR2 from the germline V gene are LGHDT and YNNKEL (reference sequence). The CDR3 consists of 12 residues. Trimming left V 1 base short and J 8 bases short, with 8 bases between. CDR3 loop: CASSQALEGYTF. DNA for the CDR3: TGTGCCAGCAGCCAAGCCCTAGAAGGCTACACCTTC.

Details on this clonotype: The CDR3 carries no conserved terminal phenylalanine or tryptophan, so it likely arises from a read error. The chain joins TRBV20-1 to TRBJ1-1; maybe TRBD1 (6 bases). V lost 3 bases, J lost 1 base, and 21 bases lay in between. The CDR3 extends over 17 amino acids. The germline CDR1 and CDR2 sequences are DFQATT and SNEGSKA (reference sequence). The DNA for the CDR3 is TGCAGTGCTAGGAACGTACTCAGGGGCCTCCCGAACACTGAAGCTTTCTCT. The encoded protein is CSARNVLRGLPNTEAFS.

This clonotype was seen more than once but under ten times. V usage is TRBV28 and J usage is TRBJ2-7; 10 bases line up with TRBD2. V shed 6 bases and J 0 bases; nucleotides not matched to a gene: 14. The CDR3 sequence is 18 residues long. CDR1 and CDR2 (germline): MDHEN, SYDVKM. CDR3 coding DNA: TGTGCCAGCAGCGGGACCGGGACTAGCGCTCTGAGCTCCTACGAGCAGTACTTC. Amino acids: CASSGTGTSALSSYEQYF.

This clonotype came up many times. This chain uses TRBV20-1 with TRBJ2-2, with 10 bases aligning to TRBD2. Germline CDR1 reads DFQATT; CDR2 reads SNEGSKA (reference sequence). The V segment lost 4 bases and the J segment 3 bases; nucleotides outside the gene matches: 5. The length of the CDR3 is 15 residues. CDR3: CSATASGRYTGELFF. In DNA, the CDR3 is TGCAGTGCTACCGCTAGCGGGAGATACACCGGGGAGCTGTTTTTT.

This clonotype was observed many times. This sequence joins TRBV7-2 and TRBJ2-7; 7 bases are a match to TRBD1. J lost 0 bases, V lost 5 bases, and 4 bases had no gene match. Germline assignment: CDR1 SGHTA and CDR2 FQGNSA. The CDR3 totals 14 residues. CDR3 DNA: TGTGCCAGCAGCCCGGACAGGTCCTCCTACGAGCAGTACTTC. Protein sequence: CASSPDRSSYEQYF.

Ten or more counts support this clonotype. Written as DNA, the CDR3 is TGTGCCAGCAGCTTCCGCTTCACCCCCAGCTCCTACGAGCAGTACTTC. Translated, it gives CASSFRFTPSSYEQYF. This sequence joins TRBV7-2 and TRBJ2-7; unclear D gene. V lost 3 bases to trimming and J lost 0 bases, with 15 bases between them. The CDR3 loop spans 16 amino acids. Per the germline V gene, CDR1 is SGHTA and CDR2 is FQGNSA.

The chain recombines TRBV7-9 with TRBJ2-7, with no clear D. The CDR3 has 14 residues. The germline V and J ends were trimmed by 1 base and 5 bases, with 12 bases remaining between them. Germline V CDR1 and CDR2: SEHNR, FQNEAQ (reference sequence). The CDR3 reads CASSLELSSHEQYV. In nucleotides, the CDR3 is TGTGCCAGCAGCTTAGAGCTCAGCAGCCACGAGCAGTACGTC.